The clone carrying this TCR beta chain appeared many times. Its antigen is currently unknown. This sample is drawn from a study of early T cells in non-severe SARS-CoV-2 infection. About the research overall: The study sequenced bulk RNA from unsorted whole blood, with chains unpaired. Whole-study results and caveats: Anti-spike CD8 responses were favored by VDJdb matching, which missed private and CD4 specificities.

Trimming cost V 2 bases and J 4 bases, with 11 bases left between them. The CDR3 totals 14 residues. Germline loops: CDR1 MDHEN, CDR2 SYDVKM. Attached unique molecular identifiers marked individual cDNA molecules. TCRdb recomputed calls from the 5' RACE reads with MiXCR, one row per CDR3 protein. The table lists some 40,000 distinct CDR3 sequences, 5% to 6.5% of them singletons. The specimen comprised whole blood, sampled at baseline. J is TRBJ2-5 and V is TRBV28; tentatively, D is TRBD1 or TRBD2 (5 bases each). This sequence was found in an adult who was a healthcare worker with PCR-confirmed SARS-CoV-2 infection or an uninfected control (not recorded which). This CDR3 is CASSLRWGTETQYF. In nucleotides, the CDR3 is TGTGCCAGCAGTTTAAGGTGGGGGACAGAGACCCAGTACTTC.